The 14 T cell receptor beta chains below were found in one sample sequenced in a study of cytomegalovirus exposure and HLA in healthy donors. In the PCR, 60 Vbeta and 13 Jbeta primers were used. The method was immunoSEQ multiplex PCR; TCRdb's version includes in-frame clones alone and lacks a portion of them. The table has around 150,000 clones, 80% to 85% seen once. The material sequenced was PBMCs. All receptors derive from a male donor in good health and CMV-seropositive.

V usage is TRBV6-5 and J usage is TRBJ2-1; TRBD2 aligns across 7 bases. Germline V lookup: CDR1 MNHEY, CDR2 SVGAGI. The CDR3 covers 13 residues. The J segment lost 11 bases and the V segment lost 6 bases, leaving 10 bases of the junction unmatched. The CDR3 DNA is TGTGCCAGCAGCAACGGGCTACTAGCGCAGCAGTTCTTC. This translates into CASSNGLLAQQFF.

V and J are TRBV2 and TRBJ2-5, with D perhaps TRBD2 (6 bases). Germline-derived CDR1 and CDR2 are SNHLY and FYNNEI. The ends were cut back, 4 bases at V and 5 bases at J, with 8 bases in the middle. This CDR3 spans 12 amino acids. The CDR3 DNA is TGTGCCAGCAGTGCGGGGGTTGAGACCCAGTACTTC. Its protein product is CASSAGVETQYF.

J is TRBJ1-5 and V is TRBV7-9, with D maybe TRBD1 (5 bases). Trimming took 2 bases from V and 2 from J, leaving 7 bases between them. Germline lookup yields CDR1 SEHNR and CDR2 FQNEAQ (reference sequence). This CDR3 comprises 14 residues. The CDR3 bases are TGTGCCAGCAGCTTATTGGGGCGCAATCAGCCCCAGCATTTT. Protein: CASSLLGRNQPQHF.

This clone has only a few counts. The chain joins TRBV28 to TRBJ2-6; 11 nucleotides align to TRBD2. This CDR3 is built from 22 residues. V gave up 6 bases and J gave up 1 base; unmatched junction bases: 20. CDR1 is MDHEN, CDR2 SYDVKM, per germline. The DNA for the CDR3 is TGTGCCAGCAGCAGATCCGGGACTAGCGGACCAAAGTGGGTGTCTGGGGCCAACGTCCTGACTTTC. Encoded protein: CASSRSGTSGPKWVSGANVLTF.

This clone has a handful of counts. The V gene is TRBV18, the J gene TRBJ2-7; 8 bases map to TRBD2. The V gene's germline CDR1 is KGHSH and CDR2 LQKENI. The CDR3 sequence is 16 residues long. After removal of 3 bases from V and 2 bases from J, the junction contained 9 bases not matched to a gene. CDR3 sequence (DNA): TGTGCCAGCTCACCGACGGCGGGGGGCCAAACCTACGAGCAGTACTTC. Its protein is CASSPTAGGQTYEQYF.

V gene TRBV18 combines with J gene TRBJ1-4; tentative D call: TRBD1 (5 bases). CDR3 size: 15 residues. The V end lost 3 bases, the J end lost 5 bases, and 13 bases lay between the germline ends. Germline lookup yields CDR1 KGHSH and CDR2 LQKENI. CDR3 sequence: CASSPQTDWNEKLFF. The CDR3 coding sequence is TGTGCCAGCTCACCCCAGACAGACTGGAATGAAAAACTGTTTTTT. The full variable domain, its missing parts supplied by reference TRBV18 and TRBJ1-4, is NAGVMQNPRHLVRRRGQEARLRCSPMKGHSHVYWYRQLPEEGLKFMVYLQKENIIDESGMPKERFSAEFPKEGPSILRIQQVVRGDSAAYFCASSPQTDWNEKLFFGSGTQLSVL.

This clone was seen a single time. This chain uses TRBV7-2 with TRBJ2-1; 11 bases agree with TRBD2. CDR3 length equals 16 residues. V dropped 0 bases and J dropped 2; count of bases not matched to a gene: 0. The germline gives CDR1 SGHTA, CDR2 FQGNSA. CDR3 coding DNA: TGTGCCAGCAGCTTAGCTAGCGGGGGGGCCTACAATGAGCAGTTCTTC. This translates into CASSLASGGAYNEQFF.

The chain uses TRBV5-1 and TRBJ2-7; 10 bases align to TRBD1. Germline V gives CDR1 SGHRS, CDR2 YFSETQ. V dropped 4 bases and J dropped 9; count of bases not matched to a gene: 19. CDR3 length: 17 residues. The CDR3 sequence is CASSTDTGTGVVLGQYF. In nucleotides, the CDR3 is TGCGCCAGCAGCACCGATACCGGGACAGGGGTCGTCCTCGGGCAGTACTTC.

CDR3 in DNA: TGTGCCAGCAGCTCGATTAGCGGGGGGCTCAATGAGCAGTTCTTC. Encoded protein: CASSSISGGLNEQFF. The rearrangement links TRBV11-2 to TRBJ2-1, with TRBD2 matching over 10 bases. CDR3 length equals 15 residues. V gave up 4 bases and J gave up 6 bases; unmatched junction bases: 6. Germline CDR1 and CDR2: SGHAT and FQNNGV.

V is TRBV27 and J is TRBJ1-2, with a weak D call TRBD1 (6 bases). This CDR3 region has 14 residues. V shed 6 bases and J shed 4 bases, with 15 bases lying between them. Germline V gene data show CDR1 as MNHEY and CDR2 as SMNVEV (reference sequence). The CDR3, as DNA: TGTGCCAGCAGAACCGACAGGCCGCTCTATGGCTACACCTTC. This translates into CASRTDRPLYGYTF.

The J gene is TRBJ1-2, the V gene TRBV6-5, with D hard to call. V was clipped by 6 bases and J by 2 bases, with 10 bases between them. The CDR3 extends over 13 amino acids. Looked up from germline, CDR1 is MNHEY and CDR2 is SVGAGI. The CDR3 loop is CASSLRSNYGYTF. The CDR3 DNA follows: TGTGCCAGCAGCCTTCGAAGCAACTATGGCTACACCTTC.

This chain connects TRBV5-6 to TRBJ1-2; no reliable D call. The CDR3 is made up of 15 amino acids. The V gene's germline CDR1 is SGHDT and CDR2 YYEEEE. V lost 0 bases to trimming and J lost 6 bases, with 15 bases between them. CDR3 in DNA: TGTGCCAGCAGCTTGGCGGCAGTGACTAGGAATGGCTACACCTTC. It codes for CASSLAAVTRNGYTF.

The rearrangement links TRBV10-2 to TRBJ1-4; TRBD1 might be the D (5 bases). The V end lost 6 bases, the J end lost 0 bases, and 8 bases lay between the germline ends. In germline, CDR1 is WSHSY, CDR2 SAAADI. The CDR3 has 14 amino acids. This CDR3 is CASRVTATNEKLFF. CDR3 sequence (DNA): TGCGCCAGCAGGGTGACAGCAACTAATGAAAAACTGTTTTTT.

This rearrangement joins TRBV11-2 to TRBJ1-4; possibly TRBD1 for D (5 bases). Germline CDR1 is SGHAT and CDR2 is FQNNGV. CDR3 length: 15 amino acids. V dropped 5 bases and J dropped 2 bases, with 12 bases sitting between them. The CDR3 loop reads CASSNRQYTNEKLFF. CDR3 DNA sequence: TGTGCCAGCAGCAACCGACAGTACACTAATGAAAAACTGTTTTTT.